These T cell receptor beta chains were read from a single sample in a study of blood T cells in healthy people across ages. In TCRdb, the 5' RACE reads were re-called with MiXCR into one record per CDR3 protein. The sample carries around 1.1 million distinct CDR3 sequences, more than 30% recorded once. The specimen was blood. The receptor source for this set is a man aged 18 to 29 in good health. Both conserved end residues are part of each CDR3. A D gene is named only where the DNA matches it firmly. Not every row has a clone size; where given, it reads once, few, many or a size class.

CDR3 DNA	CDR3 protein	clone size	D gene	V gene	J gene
TGTGCCAGCTCAACTTCTCCCTCGGCCAAAAACATTCAGTACTTC	CASSTSPSAKNIQYF	few	-	TRBV18	TRBJ2-4
TGCAGTGCTATCAGGGGACAGGCCGACTATGGCTACACCTTC	CSAIRGQADYGYTF	few	TRBD1	TRBV20-1	TRBJ1-2
TGCAGTGCTAGGCCCGGGACAGGGGGCGCGGGGACTGAAGCTTTCTTT	CSARPGTGGAGTEAFF	once	TRBD1	TRBV20-1	TRBJ1-1
TGCGCCAGCAGCCGCAGCGGGATGGAGCCCCAGCATTTT	CASSRSGMEPQHF	few	-	TRBV4-3	TRBJ1-5
TGCGCCAGCAGCCAAGTCGGGACTAGCGGGGGTGAGCAGTTCTTC	CASSQVGTSGGEQFF	once	TRBD2	TRBV4-3	TRBJ2-1
TGTGCCAGCAGCTTTACCGGGACAGGGAACACTGAAGCTTTCTTT	CASSFTGTGNTEAFF	few	TRBD1	TRBV7-2	TRBJ1-1
TGTGCCATCAGCTGGGCAGATACGCAGTATTTT	CAISWADTQYF	many	-	TRBV10-3	TRBJ2-3
TGTGCCAGCACGGCCGGACGGAACACTGAAGCTTTCTTT	CASTAGRNTEAFF	-	-	TRBV6-2/TRBV6-3	TRBJ1-1
TGTGCCAGCCTGAGGGGGGAAGTGGGTGTGTACACTGAAGCTTTCTTT	CASLRGEVGVYTEAFF	-	-	TRBV6-1	TRBJ1-1
TGTGCCAGCAGCTCAGTGGGGGTAAAGGGGAACTATGGCTACACCTTC	CASSSVGVKGNYGYTF	few	-	TRBV7-2	TRBJ1-2
TGTGCCAGCAGCCAAAACGGGACAGGGCGATTCCCGGGGGGCTACACCTTC	CASSQNGTGRFPGGYTF	-	TRBD1	TRBV3-1	TRBJ1-2
TGCAGTGCTAGATTGGGGGGTCCAGTCACTGAAGCTTTCTTT	CSARLGGPVTEAFF	-	-	TRBV20-1	TRBJ1-1
TGCAGTGCTAGTCCCCTGGGGGGCGGGTTGAACTACGAGCAGTACTTC	CSASPLGGGLNYEQYF	-	-	TRBV20-1	TRBJ2-7
TGTGCCTCAAACCGGGTTAGTGGTGGCACAGATACGCAGTATTTT	CASNRVSGGTDTQYF	-	-	TRBV7-6	TRBJ2-3
TGTGCCAGCAGGAGCACTAGCAATCAGCTCCAGCATTTT	CASRSTSNQLQHF	-	-	TRBV6-5	TRBJ1-5
TGTGCCAGCCGCCAGGGGGTATACAATGAGCAGTTCTTC	CASRQGVYNEQFF	few	TRBD1	TRBV27	TRBJ2-1
TGTGCCAGCAGCTTTCAGACGGTCTATAATTCACCCCTCCACTTT	CASSFQTVYNSPLHF	few	-	TRBV7-2	TRBJ1-6
TGTGCTAGTGGGGGACAGAGCAACACCGGGGAGCTGTTTTTT	CASGGQSNTGELFF	-	TRBD1	TRBV12-5	TRBJ2-2
TGTGCCAGCAGGCCCCAATTGGGGGGAGGAGAGACCCAGTACTTC	CASRPQLGGGETQYF	-	-	TRBV6-6	TRBJ2-5
TGCAGTGCTAGCGCGGGAATGAATGGCTACACCTTC	CSASAGMNGYTF	few	-	TRBV20-1	TRBJ1-2
TGCGCCAGCAGCTTGTACGTAACGGATGGCTACACCTTC	CASSLYVTDGYTF	-	-	TRBV5-1	TRBJ1-2
TGCATCCCCGCGGGGTTTGAGGACACTGAAGCTTTCTTT	CIPAGFEDTEAFF	few	-	TRBV20-1	TRBJ1-1
TGCAGCGTTGGGCCGGCAACTAATGAAAAACTGTTTTTT	CSVGPATNEKLFF	few	-	TRBV29-1	TRBJ1-4
TGCAGTGCGACCGGGACAGGGTGGGACAATGAGCAGTTCTTC	CSATGTGWDNEQFF	-	TRBD1	TRBV20-1	TRBJ2-1
TGTGCCAGCAGTAAACAGGGGTCGCGGCAGCCCCAGCATTTT	CASSKQGSRQPQHF	-	TRBD1	TRBV6-6	TRBJ1-5
TGTGCCAGCAGTTGCTCTCAGGGCCCCCGCCAGCCCCAGCATTTT	CASSCSQGPRQPQHF	-	-	TRBV12-3/TRBV12-4	TRBJ1-5
TGTGCCAGCAGCTTAGCAAGCGCATTGTTCTTC	CASSLASALFF	few	-	TRBV11-2	TRBJ2-1
TGTGCCAGCAGTTTTGGGGTTGCTGGCCCGCTTGCCACTGAAGCTTTCTTT	CASSFGVAGPLATEAFF	-	-	TRBV6-6	TRBJ1-1
TGTGCCAGCAGCACGTCGGACGGTAGAGAGAACTTCTCTGGAAACACCATATATTTT	CASSTSDGRENFSGNTIYF	-	-	TRBV21-1	TRBJ1-3
TGTGCCAGCAGTACGATCAGTGGCAGGGCTGGCTACACCTTC	CASSTISGRAGYTF	-	-	TRBV6-5	TRBJ1-2
TGTGCCAGCAGCCAAATCGACTCCACTGAAGCTTTCTTT	CASSQIDSTEAFF	-	-	TRBV3-1	TRBJ1-1
TGTGCCAGCAGTGTTGGACCGGACAGTTCCGTATCCTACGAGCAGTACTTC	CASSVGPDSSVSYEQYF	-	-	TRBV6-1	TRBJ2-7
TGTGCCAGCAGCTTAGCGGCGGAGACAGGCGAACTGTTTTTT	CASSLAAETGELFF	few	-	TRBV7-9	TRBJ1-4
TGTGCCAGCAGTCTTCAACCGGGACAGGGGGCATACAATGAGCAGTTCTTC	CASSLQPGQGAYNEQFF	-	TRBD1	TRBV12-3/TRBV12-4	TRBJ2-1
TGTGCCATCAGTGCCCGGGGGAGGAGTGATAAGACCCAGTACTTC	CAISARGRSDKTQYF	-	-	TRBV10-3	TRBJ2-5
TGTGCCAGCAGTTACATTAGGGACCAAGAGACCCAGTACTTC	CASSYIRDQETQYF	few	-	TRBV6-2/TRBV6-3	TRBJ2-5
TGTGCCAGCAGCACCCTAGGGGGGGGGCGTACAGATACGCAGTATTTT	CASSTLGGGRTDTQYF	many	-	TRBV28	TRBJ2-3
TGTGCCAGCAGCTTGGGAGACAGGGTCCCCGATGAGCAGTACTTC	CASSLGDRVPDEQYF	-	TRBD1	TRBV5-4	TRBJ2-5
TGTGCCAGCAGCTTGAGGCCGTCCAGAGCGGAGACCCAGTACTTC	CASSLRPSRAETQYF	-	-	TRBV5-6	TRBJ2-5
TGTGCCAGCAGCTCTCCGGGACAGGGGAGGACTGAAGCTTTCTTT	CASSSPGQGRTEAFF	few	TRBD1	TRBV7-9	TRBJ1-1
TGCAGGGGGACCGGGGACAGGGGGAACTATGGCTACACCTTC	CRGTGDRGNYGYTF	-	TRBD1	TRBV20-1	TRBJ1-2
TGCAGTGCTAGAGCAGTAAGCCCGTACGAGCAGTACTTC	CSARAVSPYEQYF	once	-	TRBV20-1	TRBJ2-7
TGCAGTGCTGCAGGGCCCGCTTCTAACTATGGCTACACCTTC	CSAAGPASNYGYTF	few	-	TRBV20-1	TRBJ1-2
TGTGCCAGCAGTTTAGGTTCCAGCGGGGGGCGGGAGACCCAGTACTTC	CASSLGSSGGRETQYF	-	TRBD2	TRBV12-3/TRBV12-4	TRBJ2-5
TGTGCCATCAGTAACGGACAGGGCGGTAATTCACCCCTCCACTTT	CAISNGQGGNSPLHF	-	TRBD1	TRBV10-3	TRBJ1-6
TGTGCCAGCAGCACGTCCGGGACAGACAATGAGCAGTTCTTC	CASSTSGTDNEQFF	few	TRBD1	TRBV3-1	TRBJ2-1
TGTGCCAGCAGCTTATGGGGAAGACAGACCAATGAGCAGTTCTTC	CASSLWGRQTNEQFF	-	-	TRBV7-9	TRBJ2-1
TGCAGCGTTGAAGAGAGGGGGGGCCAAGAGACCCAGTACTTC	CSVEERGGQETQYF	-	-	TRBV29-1	TRBJ2-5
TGCAGCGTTGAAGATCAAGGTCGGTACACTGAAGCTTTCTTT	CSVEDQGRYTEAFF	once	-	TRBV29-1	TRBJ1-1
TGTGCCAGCAGCTTATTGGGGTCTAGCACAGATACGCAGTATTTT	CASSLLGSSTDTQYF	few	-	TRBV7-2	TRBJ2-3